A selection of T cell receptor beta chains follows, all from one sample in a study of CD8+CD57+ T cells in acquired aplastic anemia. TCRdb redid the calling of the reads with MiXCR, one entry per CDR3 protein. The table includes around 200,000 distinct CDR3 sequences, about half detected once. The sequenced material came from sorted CD4+, CD8+, or CD8+CD57+ T cells (not recorded which) from PBMCs. The source of these receptors is a human donor with aplastic anemia. Each CDR3 is given without its conserved first and last residue. Fields, in order: V gene, J gene, CDR3 protein.

V: TRBV7-6; J: TRBJ2-7; CDR3: ASSLRPGDGEQY
V: TRBV19; J: TRBJ2-7; CDR3: ASSRGIGAHYEQY
V: TRBV24-1; J: TRBJ2-5; CDR3: ATSDYRGGETQY
V: TRBV2; J: TRBJ2-3; CDR3: ASNQLRRDTQY
V: TRBV7-9; J: TRBJ1-1; CDR3: ASSFHPEAF
V: TRBV2; J: TRBJ1-5; CDR3: ASSRDGRHQPQH
V: TRBV2; J: TRBJ2-7; CDR3: ASRSGGEFYEQY
V: TRBV20-1; J: TRBJ1-2; CDR3: SASYGYT
V: TRBV11-1; J: TRBJ2-1; CDR3: ASSPSGGRSEQF
V: TRBV10-3; J: TRBJ2-1; CDR3: AISEPEDNEQF
V: TRBV7-8; J: TRBJ2-1; CDR3: ASSPSGDNEQF
V: TRBV4-1; J: TRBJ2-3; CDR3: ASSPDSSTDTQY
V: TRBV29-1; J: TRBJ2-5; CDR3: SVLRDFQETQY
V: TRBV10-3; J: TRBJ1-3; CDR3: AISAQTISGNTIY
V: TRBV2; J: TRBJ2-3; CDR3: ASSEGIAGDADTQY
V: TRBV9; J: TRBJ1-1; CDR3: ASSVSGSGTEAF
V: TRBV11-2; J: TRBJ1-2; CDR3: ASSFGTDYGYT
V: TRBV19; J: TRBJ2-6; CDR3: ASSRKSGANVLT
V: TRBV10-3; J: TRBJ1-6; CDR3: AISDPKNSPLH
V: TRBV24-1; J: TRBJ2-2; CDR3: ATSDPPGELF
V: TRBV29-1; J: TRBJ2-7; CDR3: SVIRSTGVGSSERC
V: TRBV5-1; J: TRBJ2-1; CDR3: ASSLNSGTSGYNEQF
V: TRBV7-8; J: TRBJ2-7; CDR3: ASSSPSTSGRPYEQY
V: TRBV5-6; J: TRBJ2-3; CDR3: ASSWGTGDTDTQY
V: TRBV9; J: TRBJ2-2; CDR3: ASSVGPGNTGELF
V: TRBV9; J: TRBJ2-5; CDR3: ASKRLDGETQY
V: TRBV7-3; J: TRBJ2-1; CDR3: ASSSGTSHSYNEQF
V: TRBV7-6; J: TRBJ2-7; CDR3: ASSLVSYEQY
V: TRBV20-1; J: TRBJ2-7; CDR3: SARDGSMNEQY
V: TRBV20-1; J: TRBJ2-3; CDR3: SATQAGGITDTQY
V: TRBV24-1; J: TRBJ2-5; CDR3: ASATGHQETQY
V: TRBV28; J: TRBJ1-2; CDR3: ASRRAGYGYT
V: TRBV6-2/TRBV6-3; J: TRBJ2-3; CDR3: ASSYSGDTQY
V: TRBV24-1; J: TRBJ2-1; CDR3: ATSDLRSGPEQF
V: TRBV5-1; J: TRBJ2-1; CDR3: ASSSGGSYNEQF
V: TRBV29-1; J: TRBJ2-7; CDR3: SLGQGAYEQY
V: TRBV29-1; J: TRBJ2-5; CDR3: SVVGTRYETQY
V: TRBV2; J: TRBJ1-5; CDR3: ASSGGTGGFQPQH
V: TRBV19; J: TRBJ2-2; CDR3: ASQQAGELF
V: TRBV7-8; J: TRBJ2-3; CDR3: ASSQIRAADTQY
V: TRBV7-2; J: TRBJ1-1; CDR3: ASSTGQMNTEAF
V: TRBV29-1; J: TRBJ2-2; CDR3: SVVGANTGELF
V: TRBV7-2; J: TRBJ1-2; CDR3: ASSLYNGYT
V: TRBV7-3; J: TRBJ2-1; CDR3: ASSEQSSYNEQF